These 6 T cell receptor beta chains came from one sample sequenced in a study of blood T cell repertoires in COVID-19. The repertoire was sequenced with immunoSEQ multiplex PCR; TCRdb's copy has only in-frame clones and lacks some. Of 60,000 to 75,000 clones listed, more than 75% are singletons. Specimen: peripheral blood. Receptor source: a woman aged 60-75 years with acute or convalescent COVID-19.

This chain uses TRBV2 with TRBJ2-3, with 11 bases identical to TRBD1. In germline, CDR1 is SNHLY, CDR2 FYNNEI. The CDR3 is 14 amino acids. The J segment lost 5 bases and the V segment lost 6 bases, leaving 4 bases of the junction unmatched. The DNA of the CDR3 is TGTGCCAGCAGGGACAGGGGGCTTGGAGATACGCAGTATTTT. Protein: CASRDRGLGDTQYF. The whole variable domain, remainder taken from reference TRBV2 and TRBJ2-3, is EPEVTQTPSHQVTQMGQEVILRCVPISNHLYFYWYRQILGQKVEFLVSFYNNEISEKSEIFDDQFSVERPDGSNFTLKIRSTKLEDSAMYFCASRDRGLGDTQYFGPGTRLTVL.

The genes are TRBV5-4 and TRBJ1-2, with 9 bases lining up with TRBD1. CDR3 length equals 15 residues. The germline V gene has CDR1 SGHNT and CDR2 YYREEE (reference sequence). V was clipped by 3 bases and J by 7 bases; unmatched bases: 10. DNA of the CDR3: TGTGCCAGCAGCTCCGGGGACAGGGTCCCTGGTGGCTACACCTTC. It specifies CASSSGDRVPGGYTF.

The rearrangement joins TRBV4-1 to TRBJ1-2; D possibly corresponds to TRBD1 (6 bases). The CDR3 has 14 amino acids. Deletions cut 0 bases from V and 8 bases from J, with 13 bases between. CDR1 MGHRA and CDR2 YSYEKL come from the germline V gene. CDR3 DNA: TGCGCCAGCAGCCAAGAACCTTCAGGGGTGGGCTACACCTTC. It is translated as CASSQEPSGVGYTF.

The chain recombines TRBV7-4 with TRBJ1-5, with a tentative D call TRBD1 (6 bases). The V end lost 2 bases, the J end lost 1 base, and 18 bases lay between the germline ends. The germline V gene encodes CDR1 SGHVT and CDR2 SQSDAQ. This CDR3 contains 18 residues. This CDR3 reads CASSLPGAICESNQPQHF. In DNA form, the CDR3 reads TGTGCCAGCAGCTTACCAGGGGCTATTTGTGAAAGCAATCAGCCCCAGCATTTT.

The gene calls are TRBV5-8 and TRBJ2-7; the match to TRBD2 covers 10 bases. Germline-derived CDR1 and CDR2 are SGHTS and YDEGEE. V was pared by 4 bases and J by 4 bases, with 5 bases of the junction left unmatched. The CDR3 has 14 residues. The DNA of the CDR3 is TGTGCCAGCAGCCGAGGACTAGCGGTTTACGAGCAGTACTTC. It translates to CASSRGLAVYEQYF.

The chain links TRBV5-1 to TRBJ1-2; 7 bases fit TRBD1. Trimming cost V 7 bases and J 4 bases; bases outside gene matches: 7. The germline CDR1 and CDR2 sequences are SGHRS and YFSETQ. This CDR3 is 13 amino acids long. The DNA for the CDR3 is TGCGCCAGCTCGACAGGGCCATCCTATGGCTACACCTTC. This codes for CASSTGPSYGYTF.